This T cell receptor beta chain was captured in a study of OX40 agonist ivuxolimab in advanced cancers. This CDR3 contains 11 residues. Germline V lookup: CDR1 MNHNY, CDR2 SVGAGI (reference sequence). The V and J ends lost 5 bases and 12 bases respectively, with 14 bases between them. TCRdb's table, derived via immunoSEQ multiplex PCR, lists solely in-frame clones and lacks some. The sample lists 57,000 or so clones, 80% to 95% occurring once. V and J are TRBV6-6 and TRBJ2-7; D is ambiguous. Material: CD4+ or CD8+ T cells sorted from blood, obtained in a trial of the OX40 agonist ivuxolimab. This sequence originates from an adult with an advanced solid tumor such as melanoma, head and neck, liver or kidney cancer. The CDR3 spells CASSNAKVRYF. In DNA, the CDR3 is TGTGCCAGCAGTAATGCCAAGGTGAGGTACTTC.